This T cell receptor (beta chain) derives from a study of T cell responses to AZD1222 COVID-19 vaccine. The CDR3 is made up of 12 amino acids. The repertoire was sequenced with immunoSEQ multiplex PCR; TCRdb's copy has only in-frame clones and lacks some. The table lists around 200,000 clones, just over 85% of them singletons. The clonotype originates from an adult in good health. The source material was peripheral blood, sampled on day 0 of AZD1222 vaccination. The chain combines TRBV7-5 with TRBJ2-7. TRBV7-5 is a recognized pseudogene. The CDR3 DNA sequence: TGTGTCAGAAGCTTAGTTCGGGCAGGGCAGTACTTC. Translating gives CVRSLVRAGQYF.